This T cell receptor (beta chain) was retrieved from a study of graft-versus-host responses after intestinal transplantation. In the study overall: Anti-thymocyte globulin induction preceded two to four years of tacrolimus and steroid maintenance in all recipients. Overall study results and limits: GvH clones turned up in recipient marrow; some had shown up first in ileum or blood.

As concerns this clone: The target antigen is unknown.

Generated by immunoSEQ multiplex PCR, the TCRdb table keeps only in-frame clones and is missing some. The sample yields more than 65,000 clones, just under 95% seen once. CDR1 LNHDA and CDR2 SQIVND come from the germline V gene (reference sequence). CDR3 size: 16 residues. Trimming took 3 bases from V and 2 from J, leaving 11 bases between them. Sequencing was performed on unstimulated CD8+ T cells sorted from spleen or lymph node cells, taken before intestinal transplant. The chain joins TRBV19 to TRBJ2-6; no definite D call. The sequence came from a human donor who received an intestinal transplant. The CDR3 DNA reads TGTGCCAGTAGTATTTGGGTCGCCACTGGGGCCAACGTCCTGACTTTC. Translated, it gives CASSIWVATGANVLTF.